This T cell receptor (beta chain) was captured by sequencing in a study of T-cell memory formation after mild COVID-19. The V end was cut by 0 bases, the J end by 7 bases, with 7 bases between. The CDR3 extends over 14 amino acids. Germline V gene data show CDR1 as LGHNA and CDR2 as YSLEER. Overall study findings and caveats: Balance between CD4 and CD8 was seen in clones contracting day 15 to 85, and a CD4+ lean was seen in later expanders.

Concerning this clonotype itself: The antigen remains undetermined.

TCRdb ran MiXCR on the 5' RACE reads and lists one entry per CDR3 protein. The sample has 250,000 to 350,000 distinct CDR3 sequences; roughly 17% are singletons. The sequence came from a young man who had mild COVID-19 (a few samples of this study predate the infection). Cell type and time point are not known. Sequenced material: PBMCs or a T cell subset sorted from them (not recorded which). V is TRBV4-3 and J is TRBJ1-6; maybe TRBD1 (6 bases). In DNA form, the CDR3 reads TGCGCCAGCAGCCAAGAGGGGGCAAATTCACCCCTCCACTTT. Translation: CASSQEGANSPLHF.